The clone carrying this T cell receptor (beta chain) occurred a few times. Alongside a J-beta primer mix, a sample-barcoded 5' primer served in a second PCR lasting roughly 7 to 11 cycles. TCRdb itself ran the 5' RACE reads through MiXCR, one entry per CDR3 protein. This table has fewer than 800,000 distinct CDR3 sequences, roughly 25% appearing once. These data are taken from a study of blood T cells in healthy people across ages. CDR1 and CDR2 from the germline V gene are SGHNT and YENEEA. Losses at the gene ends were 2 bases for V and 1 base for J; bases not matched to a gene: 3. This CDR3 contains 16 residues. These data are also associated with another study on T cells of mothers and their children.

The chain is built from TRBV11-3 and TRBJ2-3; 10 bases fit TRBD2. What was sequenced was blood. The origin of this receptor is a boy between 10 and 17 years old in good health. Here the CDR3 reads CASSLRTSGGTDTQYF. Written as DNA, the CDR3 is TGTGCCAGCAGCTTACGTACTAGCGGGGGCACAGATACGCAGTATTTT.